This T cell receptor (beta chain) was obtained from a study of shared clonotypes between healthy human individuals. Using 200 ng DNA, around 30,000 T cell genomes, the sorted-subset replicate PCRs were run. As processed by the authors: With immunoSEQ giving junction-only sequences and no quality scores, filtering differed. Some clones are missing from TCRdb's copy, which holds only in-frame ones; the method was immunoSEQ multiplex PCR. The DNA gave D and trimming, while V, J and clone size come from that table. The sample contains approximately 1,500,000 clones, about 98% of which appear only once. In germline, CDR1 is LNHDA, CDR2 SQIVND (reference sequence). The CDR3 length is 17 residues. V lost 5 bases and J lost 4, with 20 bases in between.

This rearrangement joins TRBV19 to TRBJ2-2, with a possible D match to TRBD2 (5 bases). The TCR originated in a man aged 30-40 years in good health. Sample: naive CD4+ T cells sorted from blood. Subset noted: CD45RA+ positively selected. The CDR3 spells CASSPLRRGLVTGELFF. The CDR3 DNA follows: TGTGCCAGTAGTCCCCTTCGTCGAGGGCTCGTCACCGGGGAGCTGTTTTTT.